The 23 T cell receptor beta chains given below trace back to one sample, sequenced in a study of cytomegalovirus exposure and HLA in healthy donors. The PCR was carried out with 60 Vbeta primers and 13 Jbeta primers. The repertoire was sequenced with immunoSEQ multiplex PCR; TCRdb's copy has only in-frame clones and lacks some. The sample shows roughly 120,000 clones, about three quarters of them seen only once. Sequenced input: PBMCs. The receptors were gathered from a woman in her 30s in good health and CMV-seronegative.

A note on this clone: Other DNA sequences in the same sample also yield this CDR3. The chain employs TRBV6-6 and TRBJ1-6; TRBD1 might be the D (6 bases). The length of the CDR3 is 15 residues. Germline CDR1 is MNHNY and CDR2 is SVGAGI (reference sequence). The V and J ends lost 0 bases and 8 bases respectively, with 11 bases between them. CDR3 in DNA: TGTGCCAGCAGTTACTCGCATAGGGGGTATTCACCCCTCCACTTT. Translated, it gives CASSYSHRGYSPLHF.

In this sample, this clone turned up once. This sequence joins TRBV27 and TRBJ1-1; D perhaps matches TRBD1 (6 bases). The CDR3 is made up of 13 amino acids. Germline V gene sequence: CDR1 MNHEY, CDR2 SMNVEV (reference sequence). V lost 6 bases to trimming and J lost 5 bases, with 13 bases between them. CDR3 loop: CASSQGGGTEAFF. The CDR3, as DNA: TGTGCCAGCAGCCAAGGGGGGGGGACTGAAGCTTTCTTT.

The V and J genes are TRBV5-1 and TRBJ2-5, with 7 bases identical to TRBD2. The V and J ends lost 4 bases and 5 bases, in that order; junction bases with no gene match: 8. Germline V gene lookup returns CDR1 SGHRS and CDR2 YFSETQ. There are 14 residues in the CDR3. The CDR3 sequence: CASSLQGGRETQYF. The CDR3 DNA reads TGCGCCAGCAGCCTCCAGGGAGGGAGGGAGACCCAGTACTTC.

The genes are TRBV7-3 and TRBJ1-1; D unclear. V was shortened by 5 bases and J by 1 base, with 8 bases between the two germline ends. Per germline, CDR1 SGHTA and CDR2 FQGTGA. This CDR3 contains 13 residues. CDR3 in DNA: TGTGCCAGCAGCAGTAACAGGAACACTGAAGCTTTCTTT. This gives the protein CASSSNRNTEAFF.

The chain joins TRBV5-1 to TRBJ2-7; 8 bases agree with TRBD1. Trimming at V came to 4 bases and at J to 7 bases, leaving 7 bases not matched to a gene. Per germline, CDR1 SGHRS and CDR2 YFSETQ. The CDR3 covers 13 residues. The CDR3 region is CASSPDRAVEQYF. CDR3 coding DNA: TGCGCCAGCAGCCCGGACAGGGCGGTAGAGCAGTACTTC.

The chain recombines TRBV4-1 with TRBJ2-5; D is perhaps TRBD2 (7 bases). Trimming took off 2 bases at V and 7 bases at J, with 14 bases between the two ends. Germline V gene sequence: CDR1 MGHRA, CDR2 YSYEKL. This CDR3 is built from 14 residues. The CDR3 bases are TGCGCCAGCAGCCAACCGGCAGGGGAGGGGACCCAGTACTTC. Protein sequence: CASSQPAGEGTQYF.

Here the CDR3 DNA reads TGTGCCAGCAGCCCCGGACACTCTAGCAATCAGCCCCAGCATTTT. Translating gives CASSPGHSSNQPQHF. V gene TRBV6-5 combines with J gene TRBJ1-5; tentative D call: TRBD1 (5 bases). The germline V gene encodes CDR1 MNHEY and CDR2 SVGAGI. There are 15 residues in the CDR3. Trimming took 6 bases from V and 0 from J, leaving 12 bases between them.

The chain joins TRBV11-2 to TRBJ1-6, with TRBD1 matching 7 bases. Germline V gene sequence: CDR1 SGHAT, CDR2 FQNNGV. This CDR3 has 14 amino acids. With V trimmed by 5 bases and J by 13 bases, 11 bases remained unmatched. The CDR3 loop is CASSAPGQSFPLHF. CDR3 bases: TGTGCCAGCAGCGCGCCGGGACAGAGTTTCCCCCTCCACTTT.

The sample holds a few counts of this clone. The V and J genes are TRBV7-8 and TRBJ1-1; D is undetermined. The CDR3 is 13 amino acids. The ends were cut back, 5 bases at V and 7 bases at J, with 14 bases in the middle. Germline CDR1 is SGHVS and CDR2 is FQNEAQ. The CDR3 region is CASSMSRRVEAFF. The CDR3 coding sequence is TGTGCCAGCAGCATGTCCAGGAGGGTTGAAGCTTTCTTT.

The rearrangement uses TRBV10-3 and TRBJ2-7; 8 nucleotides match TRBD1. Per germline, CDR1 ENHRY and CDR2 SYGVKD. The length of the CDR3 is 16 residues. Losses at the gene ends were 5 bases for V and 4 bases for J; bases not matched to a gene: 13. This CDR3 is CAISPTGQGLSYEQYF. The CDR3 DNA reads TGTGCCATCAGTCCAACCGGACAGGGACTTTCGTACGAGCAGTACTTC.

This sequence joins TRBV10-1 and TRBJ2-7; 9 bases map to TRBD1. Germline V gene lookup returns CDR1 WNHNN and CDR2 SYGVQD (reference sequence). The CDR3 spans 12 residues. The trim removed 6 bases at V and 5 bases at J, leaving 2 bases unmatched. The CDR3 region is CASRDRGHEQYF. In nucleotides, the CDR3 is TGCGCCAGCAGGGACAGGGGACACGAGCAGTACTTC.

J is TRBJ2-1 and V is TRBV4-2; D is ambiguous. The CDR3 length is 11 residues. Germline values: CDR1 LGHNA, CDR2 YNFKEQ. The V end was cut by 8 bases, the J end by 8 bases, with 10 bases between. CDR3 bases: TGTGCCAGCGGCCTCGGAGATGAGCAGTTCTTC. Residues: CASGLGDEQFF.

This chain uses TRBV5-4 with TRBJ1-4; TRBD1 is a possible D gene (6 bases). The CDR3 is made up of 15 amino acids. Germline CDR1 and CDR2: SGHNT and YYREEE (reference sequence). V was pared by 4 bases and J by 10 bases, with 20 bases between. The DNA of the CDR3 is TGTGCCAGCAGCGCCACACAGGGAGTGGACGGAAAACTGTTTTTT. It yields the protein CASSATQGVDGKLFF.

This chain links TRBV2 with TRBJ1-1; D remains ambiguous. CDR3 length: 13 residues. Germline-derived CDR1 and CDR2 are SNHLY and FYNNEI. Between the trimmed V and J ends, which lost 3 bases and 3 bases, there was a span of 8 bases. CDR3 DNA sequence: TGTGCCAGCAGTGACGGAGGGCACACTGAAGCTTTCTTT. Amino acids: CASSDGGHTEAFF. Combining the CDR3 with reference TRBV2 and TRBJ1-1 gives the whole variable domain EPEVTQTPSHQVTQMGQEVILRCVPISNHLYFYWYRQILGQKVEFLVSFYNNEISEKSEIFDDQFSVERPDGSNFTLKIRSTKLEDSAMYFCASSDGGHTEAFFGQGTRLTVV.

The chain has TRBV7-2 and TRBJ2-2; D gene ambiguous. This CDR3 region has 12 residues. V was shortened by 5 bases and J by 3 bases, with 4 bases between the two germline ends. In germline, CDR1 is SGHTA, CDR2 FQGNSA. Here the CDR3 DNA reads TGTGCCAGCAGCCACTACACCGGGGAGCTGTTTTTT. Its protein is CASSHYTGELFF. Supplemented by reference TRBV7-2 and TRBJ2-2, the full variable domain reads GAGVSQSPSNKVTEKGKDVELRCDPISGHTALYWYRQSLGQGLEFLIYFQGNSAPDKSGLPSDRFSAERTGGSVSTLTIQRTQQEDSAVYLCASSHYTGELFFGEGSRLTVL.

The chain has TRBV11-2 and TRBJ2-1, with D perhaps TRBD2 (6 bases). Germline V lookup: CDR1 SGHAT, CDR2 FQNNGV. The CDR3 length is 16 residues. V lost 3 bases and J 8 bases, leaving 20 bases between the germline ends. CDR3 protein: CASSFKPGLLRHEQFF. Written as DNA, the CDR3 is TGTGCCAGCAGCTTCAAGCCGGGACTCCTAAGGCATGAGCAGTTCTTC. The whole variable domain, remainder taken from reference TRBV11-2 and TRBJ2-1, is EAGVAQSPRYKIIEKRQSVAFWCNPISGHATLYWYQQILGQGPKLLIQFQNNGVVDDSQLPKDRFSAERLKGVDSTLKIQPAKLEDSAVYLCASSFKPGLLRHEQFFGPGTRLTVL.

This clone was observed a few times. The rearrangement uses TRBV5-6 and TRBJ2-7, with TRBD1 identical over 7 bases. The length of the CDR3 is 13 residues. J gave up 4 bases and V 3 bases, and 4 bases lay outside the gene matches. Germline V gene lookup returns CDR1 SGHDT and CDR2 YYEEEE. Here the CDR3 DNA reads TGTGCCAGCAGCTCCCTGGGACAGTACGAGCAGTACTTC. This translates into CASSSLGQYEQYF.

This clone was seen only once. As DNA, the CDR3 is TGCGCCAGCAGCTACCCGGGGGACGAGCAGTACTTC. Encoded protein: CASSYPGDEQYF. V is TRBV5-1 and J is TRBJ2-7, with a tentative D call TRBD2 (6 bases). V was shortened by 3 bases and J by 5 bases, with 9 bases between the two germline ends. Per germline, CDR1 SGHRS and CDR2 YFSETQ. The length of the CDR3 is 12 residues.

The chain combines TRBV10-3 with TRBJ2-1; D is ambiguous. Germline V lookup: CDR1 ENHRY, CDR2 SYGVKD. The CDR3 has 16 residues. V gave up 10 bases and J gave up 0 bases, with 19 bases separating them. Here the CDR3 reads CATSQAQTLSYNEQFF. The CDR3 region has the DNA TGTGCCACCAGCCAGGCACAAACCCTCTCCTACAATGAGCAGTTCTTC.

This clone was recorded only once. This chain connects TRBV5-6 to TRBJ2-6; D is possibly TRBD1 (6 bases). V lost 4 bases, J lost 2 bases, and 16 bases lay in between. The CDR3 extends over 17 amino acids. CDR1 is SGHDT and CDR2 is YYEEEE in the germline V gene. As DNA, the CDR3 is TGTGCCAGCAGCCCGCCAGTCAGGGGAGCTGGGGCCAACGTCCTGACTTTC. Encoded protein: CASSPPVRGAGANVLTF.

This clone was seen a few times. The V gene is TRBV6-5, the J gene TRBJ2-7, with 9 bases matching TRBD1. CDR1 MNHEY and CDR2 SVGAGI come from the germline V gene. The V and J ends lost 4 bases and 3 bases, in that order; junction bases with no gene match: 7. The CDR3 is made up of 15 amino acids. In DNA, the CDR3 is TGTGCCAGCAGTTCTACAGGGGGCGCGGGCTACGAGCAGTACTTC. This encodes CASSSTGGAGYEQYF.

This clone was counted a single time. The J gene is TRBJ2-4, the V gene TRBV4-2; D gene unclear. Germline V gene sequence: CDR1 LGHNA, CDR2 YNFKEQ. The CDR3 is 17 amino acids. The V gene lost 0 bases and the J gene lost 0 bases, with 12 bases spanning the gap. The CDR3 region is CASSQDNASLAKNIQYF. Written as DNA, the CDR3 is TGTGCCAGCAGCCAAGACAACGCGTCACTAGCCAAAAACATTCAGTACTTC.

The rearrangement joins TRBV7-9 to TRBJ1-2; 7 positions match TRBD1. CDR3 size: 13 residues. Germline lookup yields CDR1 SEHNR and CDR2 FQNEAQ (reference sequence). J lost 10 bases, V lost 5 bases, and 10 bases had no gene match. The CDR3 coding sequence is TGTGCCAGCAGCCATGCGGGGACAGACGACTACACCTTC. Translation: CASSHAGTDDYTF.